One sample yielded the 18 T cell receptor beta chains listed below, sequenced in a study of blood T cell repertoires in COVID-19. The repertoire was sequenced with immunoSEQ multiplex PCR; TCRdb's copy has only in-frame clones and lacks some. The table shows roughly 350,000 clones, with around nine tenths occurring only once. Source material: peripheral blood. The receptors were gathered from a woman between 65 and 79 years old with COVID-19, enrolled during active disease.

V and J are TRBV3-1 (or the pseudogene TRBV3-2) and TRBJ2-3; no clear D gene. The germline V gene encodes CDR1 LGHDT and CDR2 YNNKEL (reference sequence). V shed 1 base and J shed 0 bases, with 11 bases lying between them. The CDR3 consists of 16 residues. In nucleotides, the CDR3 is TGTGCCAGCAGCCAAGTGGAGCAACCTAGCACAGATACGCAGTATTTT. Protein product: CASSQVEQPSTDTQYF.

This clone is a singleton in its sample. The genes are TRBV6-5 and TRBJ2-3; D is uncertain. The CDR3 is 12 amino acids. The V end lost 10 bases, the J end lost 2 bases, and 10 bases lay between the germline ends. Germline CDR1 reads MNHEY; CDR2 reads SVGAGI. The DNA of the CDR3 is TGTGCCACCCGAGGAGACACAGATACGCAGTATTTT. Residues: CATRGDTDTQYF.

V gene TRBV4-3 combines with J gene TRBJ1-6; D unclear. CDR3 length: 14 residues. Germline V gene sequence: CDR1 LGHNA, CDR2 YSLEER. V lost 1 base, J lost 6 bases, and 7 bases lay in between. DNA of the CDR3: TGCGCCAGCAGCCAAGGGCAGTTTAATTCACCCCTCCACTTT. Translated, it gives CASSQGQFNSPLHF.

This clone appeared a single time. The J gene is TRBJ1-2, the V gene TRBV30; TRBD1 might be the D (5 bases). The CDR3 is made up of 15 amino acids. In germline, CDR1 is GTSNPN, CDR2 SVGIG (reference sequence). V was trimmed by 3 bases and J by 0 bases, leaving 14 bases between them. CDR3 loop: CAWRTQDEANYGYTF. The CDR3 region has the DNA TGTGCCTGGAGAACACAGGACGAGGCTAACTATGGCTACACCTTC.

A few counts support this clone. J is TRBJ2-7 and V is TRBV2, with D maybe TRBD1 (6 bases). Germline lookup yields CDR1 SNHLY and CDR2 FYNNEI. V was pared by 6 bases and J by 5 bases, with 11 bases between. The CDR3 is 12 amino acids. For the CDR3, the DNA is TGTGCCAGCAGCAGGGGCGGCGACGAGCAGTACTTC. It encodes CASSRGGDEQYF.

J is TRBJ1-1 and V is TRBV5-1; D unresolved. V was clipped by 1 base and J by 1 base, with 11 bases between them. Germline loops: CDR1 SGHRS, CDR2 YFSETQ. The CDR3 is 15 amino acids. The CDR3 sequence is CASSLTRPSNTEAFF. CDR3 nucleotides: TGCGCCAGCAGCTTGACGCGGCCCTCGAACACTGAAGCTTTCTTT.

V and J are TRBV5-4 and TRBJ1-2; TRBD1 is a possible D gene (6 bases). The CDR3 is 14 amino acids. Germline V gene sequence: CDR1 SGHNT, CDR2 YYREEE (reference sequence). V shed 2 bases and J shed 8 bases, with 16 bases lying between them. CDR3 in DNA: TGTGCCAGCAGCTTTCCCGGGGGGCCCGGGGGCTACACCTTC. Protein product: CASSFPGGPGGYTF.

This chain connects TRBV11-2 to TRBJ2-4; 9 bases fit TRBD2. With V trimmed by 2 bases and J by 3 bases, 11 bases remained unmatched. Germline assignment: CDR1 SGHAT and CDR2 FQNNGV. This CDR3 has 18 residues. The CDR3 sequence: CASSLPGLAGVGKNIQYF. The CDR3 coding sequence is TGTGCCAGCAGCTTACCGGGACTAGCAGGGGTGGGCAAAAACATTCAGTACTTC.

This chain joins TRBV24-1 and TRBJ2-2; TRBD1 agrees at 8 bases. This CDR3 has 17 amino acids. Unmatched junction bases numbered 5, after V lost 3 bases and J lost 0 bases. CDR1 KGHDR and CDR2 SFDVKD come from the germline V gene. DNA for the CDR3: TGTGCCACCAGTGATGGGACAGGCTACTCGAACACCGGGGAGCTGTTTTTT. Amino acid sequence: CATSDGTGYSNTGELFF.

Regarding this clone: Other nucleotide sequences from this sample produce the same CDR3. The genes are TRBV5-1 and TRBJ2-7; D not certain. V was cut by 0 bases and J by 0 bases, with 7 bases left in between. The germline V gene encodes CDR1 SGHRS and CDR2 YFSETQ. This CDR3 spans 14 amino acids. This CDR3 reads CASSLDPSSYEQYF. The CDR3 nucleotides read TGCGCCAGCAGCTTGGACCCGAGCTCCTACGAGCAGTACTTC.

The J gene is TRBJ2-1, the V gene TRBV28; the match to TRBD2 covers 12 bases. The CDR3 runs 17 residues. V dropped 7 bases and J dropped 0; count of bases not matched to a gene: 7. Germline V gene sequence: CDR1 MDHEN, CDR2 SYDVKM. For the CDR3, the DNA is TGTGCCAGCAAAGGGCTAGCGGGGGGGAGCTCCTACAATGAGCAGTTCTTC. Its protein is CASKGLAGGSSYNEQFF.

This clone was recorded once. The CDR3: CASSESRGQGSQPQHF. The CDR3 DNA follows: TGCGCCAGCAGTGAGTCCCGGGGACAGGGAAGTCAGCCCCAGCATTTT. The chain links TRBV10-2 to TRBJ1-5, with 9 bases aligning to TRBD1. The CDR3 has 16 amino acids. V trimming: 0 bases; J trimming: 6 bases; junction bases outside the gene matches: 6. Per the germline V gene, CDR1 is WSHSY and CDR2 is SAAADI.

The chain uses TRBV5-1 and TRBJ1-3; D is undetermined. The germline gives CDR1 SGHRS, CDR2 YFSETQ. This CDR3 is built from 14 residues. Trimming took 0 bases from V and 8 from J, leaving 12 bases between them. CDR3 in amino acids: CASSLAGGGDTIYF. In DNA, the CDR3 is TGCGCCAGCAGCTTGGCTGGAGGCGGGGACACCATATATTTT.

CDR3 sequence: CASSRGQGLITEAFF. For the CDR3, the DNA is TGTGCCAGCAGCAGAGGACAGGGGTTGATCACTGAAGCTTTCTTT. This chain links TRBV5-5 with TRBJ1-1, with 9 bases aligning to TRBD1. Trimming at V came to 4 bases and at J to 4 bases, leaving 8 bases not matched to a gene. Germline CDR1 is SGHKS and CDR2 is YYEKEE (reference sequence). The CDR3 extends over 15 amino acids.

This clone has just one count. The sample contains more than one DNA sequence encoding this CDR3. This chain joins TRBV4-3 and TRBJ1-4; no reliable D call. Germline loops: CDR1 LGHNA, CDR2 YSLEER. V gave up 0 bases and J gave up 2 bases, with 7 bases separating them. The CDR3 has 15 residues. For the CDR3, the DNA is TGCGCCAGCAGCCAAGACTCGGGGACTAATGAAAAACTGTTTTTT. It specifies CASSQDSGTNEKLFF.

The chain uses TRBV5-1 and TRBJ2-7; TRBD2 agrees at 7 bases. This CDR3 has 16 amino acids. CDR1 and CDR2 from the germline V gene are SGHRS and YFSETQ. V shed 3 bases and J 2 bases; nucleotides not matched to a gene: 11. CDR3 DNA: TGCGCCAGCAGCTCGCTAGCCTCGGGAGGACCCTACGAGCAGTACTTC. Translating gives CASSSLASGGPYEQYF.

On this clone itself: This CDR3 is also generated by other DNA sequences in the sample. The chain links TRBV9 to TRBJ1-1; 9 nucleotides match TRBD1. The CDR3 extends over 14 amino acids. Per the germline V gene, CDR1 is SGDLS and CDR2 is YYNGEE. V trimming: 2 bases; J trimming: 1 base; junction bases outside the gene matches: 0. The CDR3 sequence: CASSVGQGNTEAFF. CDR3 nucleotide sequence: TGTGCCAGCAGCGTGGGACAGGGGAACACTGAAGCTTTCTTT.

The V gene is TRBV7-2, the J gene TRBJ2-2; maybe TRBD2 (5 bases). Germline lookup yields CDR1 SGHTA and CDR2 FQGNSA. Between the trimmed V and J ends, which lost 4 bases and 7 bases, there was a span of 13 bases. The CDR3 covers 14 residues. In nucleotides, the CDR3 is TGTGCCAGCAGCTCTGGGAGCATGCTCGGGGAGCTGTTTTTT. Translated: CASSSGSMLGELFF.